This entry concerns a single T cell receptor (beta chain). Its antigen remains unknown. After removal of 4 bases from V and 4 bases from J, the junction contained 6 bases not matched to a gene. The CDR3 is made up of 15 amino acids. Germline CDR1 SGHKS, CDR2 YYEKEE (reference sequence). This sample is drawn from a study of cytomegalovirus exposure and HLA in healthy donors. Study-wide findings and caveats: The availability of immune exposure information extended only to CMV serostatus. Most likely, a cluster of highly shared sequence variants arose as a sequencing artifact. A later analysis linked roughly 17,000 TCR beta sequences to HLA alleles at 0.05 false discovery rate.

Both 60 Vbeta primers and 13 Jbeta primers went into the PCR. The protocol was immunoSEQ multiplex PCR, while the TCRdb copy is restricted to in-frame clones and leaves out a portion. This sample contains 200,000 to 250,000 clones. The sequenced sample consisted of PBMCs. The TCR originated in a woman in her 30s in good health and CMV-seropositive. This sequence joins TRBV5-5 and TRBJ1-2; TRBD1 agrees at 11 bases. The CDR3 DNA sequence: TGTGCCAGCAGCAGGACAGGGGGCGTTAGCTATGGCTACACCTTC. Translated, it gives CASSRTGGVSYGYTF.